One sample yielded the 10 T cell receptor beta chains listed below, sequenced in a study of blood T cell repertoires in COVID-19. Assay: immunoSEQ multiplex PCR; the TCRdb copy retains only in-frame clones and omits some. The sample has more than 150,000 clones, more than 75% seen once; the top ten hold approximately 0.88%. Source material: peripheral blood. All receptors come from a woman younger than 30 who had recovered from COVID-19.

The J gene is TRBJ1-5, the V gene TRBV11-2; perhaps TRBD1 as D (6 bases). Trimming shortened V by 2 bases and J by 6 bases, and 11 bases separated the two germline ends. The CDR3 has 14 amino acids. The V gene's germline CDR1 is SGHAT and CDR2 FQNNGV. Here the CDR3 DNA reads TGTGCCAGCAGCTTATTCCCAGGGGCTCAGCCCCAGCATTTT. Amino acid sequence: CASSLFPGAQPQHF.

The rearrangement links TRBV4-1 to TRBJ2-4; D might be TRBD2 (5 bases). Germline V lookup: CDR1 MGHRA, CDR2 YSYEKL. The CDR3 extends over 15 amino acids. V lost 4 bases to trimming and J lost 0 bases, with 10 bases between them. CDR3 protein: CASSLLGVAKNIQYF. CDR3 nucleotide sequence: TGCGCCAGCAGCCTGCTCGGGGTAGCCAAAAACATTCAGTACTTC.

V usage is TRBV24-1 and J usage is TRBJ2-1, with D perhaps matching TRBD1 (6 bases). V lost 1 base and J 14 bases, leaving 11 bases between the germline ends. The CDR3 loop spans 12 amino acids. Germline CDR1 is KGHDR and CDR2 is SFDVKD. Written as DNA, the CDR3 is TGTGCCACCAGTGATTTTACAGGGTTGGAGTTCTTC. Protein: CATSDFTGLEFF.

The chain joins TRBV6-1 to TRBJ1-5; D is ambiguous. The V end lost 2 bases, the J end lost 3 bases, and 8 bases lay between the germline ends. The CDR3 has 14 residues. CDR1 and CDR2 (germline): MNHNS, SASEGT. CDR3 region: CASSEFSYNQPQHF. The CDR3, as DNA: TGTGCCAGCAGTGAATTCAGTTACAATCAGCCCCAGCATTTT.

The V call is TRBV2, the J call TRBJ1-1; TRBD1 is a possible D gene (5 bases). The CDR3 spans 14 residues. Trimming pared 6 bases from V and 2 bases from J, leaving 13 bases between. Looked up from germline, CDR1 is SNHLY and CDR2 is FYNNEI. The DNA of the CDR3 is TGTGCCAGCAGAAATGATAGGGGTAACACTGAAGCTTTCTTT. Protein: CASRNDRGNTEAFF. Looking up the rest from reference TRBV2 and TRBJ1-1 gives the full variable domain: EPEVTQTPSHQVTQMGQEVILRCVPISNHLYFYWYRQILGQKVEFLVSFYNNEISEKSEIFDDQFSVERPDGSNFTLKIRSTKLEDSAMYFCASRNDRGNTEAFFGQGTRLTVV.

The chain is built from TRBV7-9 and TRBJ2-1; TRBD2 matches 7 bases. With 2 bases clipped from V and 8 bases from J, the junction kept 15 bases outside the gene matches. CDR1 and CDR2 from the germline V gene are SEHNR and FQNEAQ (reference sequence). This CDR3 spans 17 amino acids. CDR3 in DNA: TGTGCCAGCAGCTTAAGGGTCCGGCGGGAGTATGGGGATGAGCAGTTCTTC. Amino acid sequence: CASSLRVRREYGDEQFF.

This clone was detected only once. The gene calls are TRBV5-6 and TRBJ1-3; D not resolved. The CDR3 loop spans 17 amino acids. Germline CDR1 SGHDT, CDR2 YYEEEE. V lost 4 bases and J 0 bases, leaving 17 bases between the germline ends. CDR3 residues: CASSAFKDSGSGNTIYF. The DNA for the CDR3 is TGTGCCAGCAGCGCGTTTAAGGACTCTGGCTCTGGAAACACCATATATTTT.

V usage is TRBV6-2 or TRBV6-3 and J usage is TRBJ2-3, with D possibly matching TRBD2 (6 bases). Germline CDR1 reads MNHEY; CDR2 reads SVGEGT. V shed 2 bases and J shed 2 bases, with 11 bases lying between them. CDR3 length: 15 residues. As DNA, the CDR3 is TGTGCCAGCAGTTACGGGGCTAGCGCCACAGATACGCAGTATTTT. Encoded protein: CASSYGASATDTQYF.

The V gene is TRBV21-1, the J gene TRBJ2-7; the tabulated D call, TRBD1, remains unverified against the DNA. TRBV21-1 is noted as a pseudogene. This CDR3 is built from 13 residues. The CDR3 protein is CARLGQGTYEQYF. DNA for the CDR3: TGTGCCAGACTGGGACAGGGTACCTACGAGCAGTACTTC.

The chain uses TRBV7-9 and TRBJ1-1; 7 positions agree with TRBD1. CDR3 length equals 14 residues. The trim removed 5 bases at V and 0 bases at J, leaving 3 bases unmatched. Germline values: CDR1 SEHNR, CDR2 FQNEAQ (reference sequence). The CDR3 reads CASSPDRMNTEAFF. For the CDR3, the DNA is TGTGCCAGCAGCCCGGACAGGATGAACACTGAAGCTTTCTTT.